This entry is about one TCR beta chain. Its specificity is unknown. These data come from a study of cytomegalovirus exposure and HLA in healthy donors. Study outcomes and limitations: Immune exposure information available was restricted to CMV serostatus. In a later analysis, TCR association rates varied by HLA locus: DRB1 most, HLA-C fewest.

This CDR3 has 14 residues. V was pared by 5 bases and J by 4 bases, with 14 bases between. Germline values: CDR1 SNHLY, CDR2 FYNNEI. Researchers ran the PCR with 60 Vbeta and 13 Jbeta primers. How the authors handled the data: Among the unique TCR beta chains that a later analysis counted, some 73 million in all, approximately 12 million were shared. Profiled with immunoSEQ multiplex PCR; TCRdb holds only in-frame clones, not every one. The DNA gave D and trimming, while V, J and clone size come from that table. This sample's table has about 200,000 clones. The chain is built from TRBV2 and TRBJ1-1; no reliable D call. Input material: PBMCs. This TCR derives from a woman younger than 45 in good health and CMV-seropositive. The CDR3 coding sequence is TGTGCCAGCAGTAGGTCCCAAAGCGGCACTGAAGCTTTCTTT. Translated: CASSRSQSGTEAFF.